This T cell receptor beta chain was documented in a study of long-term antiretroviral therapy in people with HIV. immunoSEQ v3.0 was run at survey level. The repertoire was sequenced with immunoSEQ multiplex PCR; TCRdb's copy has only in-frame clones and lacks some. The data hold about 24,000 clones, with 70% to 85% observed a single time. Overall study findings and caveats: Regardless of time point, clones expanded before ART dominated the repertoire. HIV repertoires had narrower CDR3 length ranges than controls.

A note on this clone: What it binds is not known.

The TCR sequence derives from a young man with HIV. Sequencing used unsorted PBMCs, obtained 4.4 years after starting antiretroviral therapy.

The CDR3 loop is CASSAHFRDTEAFF. CDR3 bases: TGTGCCAGCAGCGCTCATTTCAGGGACACTGAAGCTTTCTTT. V usage is TRBV9 and J usage is TRBJ1-1; tentatively, D is TRBD1 (5 bases). Germline-derived CDR1 and CDR2 are SGDLS and YYNGEE. The V end lost 3 bases, the J end lost 3 bases, and 12 bases lay between the germline ends. The CDR3 spans 14 residues.